These 18 T cell receptor beta chains share one sample of origin, sequenced in a study of T cell repertoires in cytomegalovirus infection. MiXCR, applied by TCRdb to the reads, yields one record per CDR3 protein. Counted here are approximately 500,000 distinct CDR3 sequences, approximately 15% occurring once; the ten biggest clones make up under 30%. Sequencing was carried out using CD8+ T cells from PBMCs. These receptors came from a human donor in good health (CMV status not recorded). Some clones in this sample may be carry-over from other donors' samples.

The rearrangement uses TRBV20-1 and TRBJ2-1; TRBD1 is a possible D gene (5 bases). Trimming took 6 bases from V and 0 from J, leaving 18 bases between them. This CDR3 spans 16 amino acids. Germline CDR1 is DFQATT and CDR2 is SNEGSKA (reference sequence). As DNA, the CDR3 is TGCAGTGCGCCGACAGTTTTAATAAGCTCCTACAATGAGCAGTTCTTC. Encoded protein: CSAPTVLISSYNEQFF.

This clonotype was counted a few times. The chain is built from TRBV19 and TRBJ1-6; D unclear. The germline gives CDR1 LNHDA, CDR2 SQIVND (reference sequence). V gave up 6 bases and J gave up 0 bases, with 9 bases separating them. The CDR3 is made up of 15 amino acids. The CDR3 spells CASSPWSSYNSPLHF. The CDR3 DNA follows: TGTGCCAGTAGCCCCTGGAGCTCCTATAATTCACCCCTCCACTTT.

This clonotype has at least ten counts. The rearrangement uses TRBV4-1 and TRBJ2-7; D is ambiguous. The CDR3 contains 14 residues. The V end lost 0 bases, the J end lost 1 base, and 7 bases lay between the germline ends. CDR1 MGHRA and CDR2 YSYEKL come from the germline V gene. The CDR3 nucleotides read TGCGCCAGCAGCCAAGATAAGTATTCCTACGAGCAGTACTTC. Its translation: CASSQDKYSYEQYF.

There are many counts of this clonotype. The V gene is TRBV7-9, the J gene TRBJ1-4; TRBD1 is a possible D gene (5 bases). V lost 5 bases to trimming and J lost 6 bases, with 13 bases between them. This CDR3 has 14 amino acids. Germline V CDR1 and CDR2: SEHNR, FQNEAQ (reference sequence). This chain's CDR3 is CASSLGGGDEKLFF. In DNA, the CDR3 is TGTGCCAGCAGCCTCGGGGGGGGAGATGAAAAACTGTTTTTT.

Ten or more counts support this clonotype. The rearrangement joins TRBV4-1 to TRBJ2-4; a weak D match, TRBD2 (6 bases). The V end lost 4 bases, the J end lost 1 base, and 8 bases lay between the germline ends. The CDR3 extends over 14 amino acids. CDR1 and CDR2 (germline): MGHRA, YSYEKL. The CDR3 coding sequence is TGCGCCAGCAGCCCTCGGGAGGCCAAAAACATTCAGTACTTC. As protein: CASSPREAKNIQYF.

Of note for this clonotype: The CDR3 ends on some other residue instead of the conserved phenylalanine or tryptophan, so this is likely a read error. The chain carries TRBV6-2 or TRBV6-3 and TRBJ2-2, with 8 positions matching TRBD2. The V segment lost 5 bases and the J segment 5 bases; nucleotides outside the gene matches: 7. The germline V gene encodes CDR1 MNHEY and CDR2 SVGEGT. The CDR3 has 15 residues. CDR3 DNA sequence: TGTGCCAGCAGTCCCAGGGCTAGCGGGACCGGGGAGCTGTTTCTT. This translates into CASSPRASGTGELFL.

The J gene is TRBJ2-1, the V gene TRBV4-1, with TRBD2 identical over 7 bases. This CDR3 region has 17 residues. The germline CDR1 and CDR2 sequences are MGHRA and YSYEKL. V gave up 0 bases and J gave up 4 bases; unmatched junction bases: 9. CDR3 in DNA: TGCGCCAGCAGCCAAGATTTCGCGGGAGTATGGTACAATGAGCAGTTCTTC. Translation gives CASSQDFAGVWYNEQFF.

This clonotype was seen ten or more times. The chain couples TRBV4-2 to TRBJ2-1; the match to TRBD2 covers 16 bases. V was pared by 3 bases and J by 5 bases, with 7 bases of the junction left unmatched. This CDR3 is 18 amino acids long. The germline CDR1 and CDR2 sequences are LGHNA and YNFKEQ. The CDR3 DNA reads TGTGCCAGCAGCCAGGGACTAGCGGGAGGGCCACGAAACAATGAGCAGTTCTTC. Its translation: CASSQGLAGGPRNNEQFF.

This clonotype was counted ten times or more. The rearrangement joins TRBV29-1 to TRBJ2-1, with no clear D. Per germline, CDR1 SQVTM and CDR2 ANQGSEA. The V end was cut by 4 bases, the J end by 6 bases, with 13 bases between. The CDR3 spans 13 residues. Here the CDR3 reads CSVVLRSSNEQFF. In DNA form, the CDR3 reads TGCAGCGTTGTCCTAAGGAGCTCCAATGAGCAGTTCTTC.

In its sample, this clonotype was seen a few times. The V call is TRBV3-1, the J call TRBJ2-5; 7 positions agree with TRBD2. The CDR3 contains 14 residues. J gave up 4 bases and V 4 bases, and 6 bases lay outside the gene matches. Germline lookup yields CDR1 LGHDT and CDR2 YNNKEL (reference sequence). The CDR3 DNA follows: TGTGCCAGCAGCCGCGGGGGAGGTAGAGAGACCCAGTACTTC. It codes for CASSRGGGRETQYF.

The chain links TRBV6-1 to TRBJ2-2; tentatively, D is TRBD2 (7 bases). Germline V lookup: CDR1 MNHNS, CDR2 SASEGT. Trimming removed 8 bases at V and 4 bases at J, with 17 bases between. The CDR3 length is 15 residues. The CDR3 sequence is CASGEGGTFTGELFF. As DNA, the CDR3 is TGTGCCAGCGGGGAGGGGGGGACCTTCACCGGGGAGCTGTTTTTT.

The chain has TRBV28 and TRBJ1-1; D gene unclear. The ends were cut back, 8 bases at V and 0 bases at J, with 10 bases in the middle. Germline CDR1 and CDR2: MDHEN and SYDVKM. This CDR3 contains 13 residues. CDR3 region: CASLKDLNTEAFF. The DNA of the CDR3 is TGTGCCAGCCTGAAGGATTTGAACACTGAAGCTTTCTTT.

CDR3 nucleotide sequence: TGTGCCAGCAGCCAAACCTACGGACAGTTGAACACTGAAGCTTTCTTT. Its protein product is CASSQTYGQLNTEAFF. The chain employs TRBV4-2 and TRBJ1-1, with D tentatively TRBD1 (6 bases). CDR1 and CDR2 from the germline V gene are LGHNA and YNFKEQ. The V and J ends lost 2 bases and 0 bases respectively, with 13 bases between them. The CDR3 is 16 residues long.

At least ten counts were recorded for this clonotype. This chain uses TRBV10-3 with TRBJ1-1; D not resolved. This CDR3 has 14 residues. CDR1 and CDR2 from the germline V gene are ENHRY and SYGVKD. The V end was cut by 1 base, the J end by 0 bases, with 6 bases between. The CDR3 region is CAISELDLNTEAFF. CDR3 nucleotides: TGTGCCATCAGTGAGTTGGACTTGAACACTGAAGCTTTCTTT.

This clonotype occurred a few times. V gene TRBV15 combines with J gene TRBJ2-3; the D gene is possibly TRBD1 (6 bases). CDR1 is LNHNV and CDR2 is YYDKDF in the germline V gene (reference sequence). The V gene lost 0 bases and the J gene lost 6 bases, with 13 bases spanning the gap. The CDR3 is 15 residues long. The CDR3 here is CATSRDRLRGDTQYF. The CDR3 DNA is TGTGCCACCAGCAGAGATCGCTTAAGGGGGGATACGCAGTATTTT.

Remarks on this clonotype: Because it lacks the conserved phenylalanine or tryptophan at the end, this CDR3 is likely a read error. The chain carries TRBV24-1 and TRBJ2-7, with TRBD1 matching over 9 bases. The trim removed 5 bases at V and 0 bases at J, leaving 4 bases unmatched. The germline gives CDR1 KGHDR, CDR2 SFDVKD. This CDR3 is built from 15 residues. Written as DNA, the CDR3 is TGTGCCACCAGTGGGCCGGGACAGGGCTCCTACGAGCAGTACTTA. Its protein is CATSGPGQGSYEQYL.

This clonotype was counted only a few times. The V and J genes are TRBV7-9 and TRBJ2-7; 7 positions match TRBD2. The CDR3 is 14 amino acids. Unmatched junction bases numbered 11, after V lost 10 bases and J lost 2 bases. The germline V gene has CDR1 SEHNR and CDR2 FQNEAQ (reference sequence). CDR3 sequence (DNA): TGTGCCACCGAAATATCAGCGGGAACCTACGAGCAGTACTTC. Its translation is CATEISAGTYEQYF.

This clonotype has just a few counts. The V and J genes are TRBV20-1 and TRBJ2-7; no clear D gene. V gave up 1 base and J gave up 1 base, with 8 bases separating them. The CDR3 is made up of 13 amino acids. Germline V gives CDR1 DFQATT, CDR2 SNEGSKA (reference sequence). CDR3 amino acids: CSARGTSSYEQYF. The CDR3 DNA reads TGCAGTGCTAGAGGGACGAGTTCCTACGAGCAGTACTTC.